These 27 T cell receptor beta chains share one sample of origin, sequenced in a study of blood T cell repertoires in COVID-19. The data were produced by immunoSEQ multiplex PCR, yet TCRdb's version contains in-frame clones alone and is incomplete. The sample consists of about 280,000 clones, roughly 80% of them appearing once. Sequencing was done on a sample of PBMCs or T cells enriched from blood (not recorded which). These receptors all stem from a man aged 40-50 years who had been exposed to COVID-19.

This rearrangement joins TRBV29-1 to TRBJ1-4, with D unresolved. CDR3 length: 11 residues. Germline V gene data show CDR1 as SQVTM and CDR2 as ANQGSEA. V gave up 4 bases and J gave up 5 bases, with 5 bases separating them. In DNA, the CDR3 is TGCAGCGTTGTGCAGAATGAAAAACTGTTTTTT. Its protein product is CSVVQNEKLFF.

This clone was observed a few times. V gene TRBV7-6 combines with J gene TRBJ1-4; D perhaps matches TRBD1 (5 bases). The CDR3 consists of 15 residues. The V and J ends lost 6 bases and 1 base respectively, with 12 bases between them. CDR1 and CDR2 (germline): SGHVS, FNYEAQ. CDR3 loop: CASRHRTGTNEKLFF. CDR3 in DNA: TGTGCCAGCAGACACAGGACGGGAACTAATGAAAAACTGTTTTTT.

This sequence joins TRBV5-5 and TRBJ2-7, with 9 bases matching TRBD1. CDR1 is SGHKS, CDR2 YYEKEE, per germline (reference sequence). The V gene end was trimmed by 0 bases and the J gene end by 2 bases; junction bases not matched to a gene: 0. The CDR3 runs to 14 residues. The CDR3 protein is CASSLGQGAYEQYF. The CDR3, as DNA: TGTGCCAGCAGCTTGGGACAGGGGGCCTACGAGCAGTACTTC.

This chain connects TRBV6-1 to TRBJ1-2; 7 bases agree with TRBD1. The germline V gene encodes CDR1 MNHNS and CDR2 SASEGT. Trimming cost V 1 base and J 4 bases; bases outside gene matches: 21. This CDR3 is 20 amino acids long. This chain's CDR3 is CASSEGWHKTGSQGGYGYTF. For the CDR3, the DNA is TGTGCCAGCAGTGAAGGATGGCATAAGACGGGCTCCCAGGGGGGCTATGGCTACACCTTC.

V usage is TRBV19 and J usage is TRBJ2-2; TRBD2 might be the D (9 bases). Germline values: CDR1 LNHDA, CDR2 SQIVND (reference sequence). V was shortened by 8 bases and J by 4 bases, with 20 bases between the two germline ends. The CDR3 spans 16 residues. This CDR3 reads CASSQGAGGRTGELFF. As DNA, the CDR3 is TGTGCCAGTTCCCAGGGGGCGGGAGGGCGCACCGGGGAGCTGTTTTTT.

The chain joins TRBV27 to TRBJ1-1; 7 bases map to TRBD1. Germline trimming cut 6 bases from V and 6 bases from J; bases unmatched to any gene: 10. CDR1 is MNHEY, CDR2 SMNVEV, per germline (reference sequence). This CDR3 is 14 amino acids long. The CDR3 is CASRVQGKSAEAFF. CDR3 DNA: TGTGCCAGCAGAGTACAGGGGAAATCGGCTGAAGCTTTCTTT.

The rearrangement uses TRBV13 and TRBJ1-3; TRBD1 agrees at 7 bases. CDR1 is PRHDT, CDR2 FYEKMQ, per germline (reference sequence). The CDR3 runs to 15 residues. J gave up 0 bases and V 5 bases, and 4 bases lay outside the gene matches. CDR3 in amino acids: CASSRGQASGNTIYF. CDR3 coding DNA: TGTGCCAGCAGCCGCGGACAGGCCTCTGGAAACACCATATATTTT.

This sequence joins TRBV1 and TRBJ2-1; TRBD2 was called by the table and not checked on the DNA. TRBV1 counts as a pseudogene. The CDR3 is 18 amino acids. The chain's CDR3 is CTTTCGSGLSRPYNEQFF. The DNA for the CDR3 is TGCACCACCACGTGCGGTAGCGGGCTGTCCCGTCCGTACAATGAGCAGTTCTTC.

The CDR3 bases are TGTGCCAGCAGCCTCTCGAGAAGCACAGATACGCAGTATTTT. This encodes CASSLSRSTDTQYF. This sequence joins TRBV11-3 and TRBJ2-3; D is unresolved. The V end lost 5 bases, the J end lost 0 bases, and 9 bases lay between the germline ends. The CDR3 has 14 amino acids. Germline V lookup: CDR1 SGHNT, CDR2 YENEEA.

This chain uses TRBV5-6 with TRBJ2-5; 12 bases fit TRBD2. The CDR3 runs to 16 residues. Trimming took 5 bases from V and 0 from J; bases not matched to a gene: 5. From germline, CDR1 is SGHDT and CDR2 YYEEEE. CDR3 sequence: CASRLLAGGYQETQYF. CDR3 coding DNA: TGTGCCAGCAGGTTGCTAGCGGGAGGGTACCAAGAGACCCAGTACTTC.

This CDR3 is CASSQTSGGYNEQFF. The CDR3 DNA is TGTGCCAGCAGCCAAACTAGCGGGGGATACAATGAGCAGTTCTTC. The chain links TRBV7-8 to TRBJ2-1, with 11 nucleotides matching TRBD2. This CDR3 has 15 residues. J lost 4 bases, V lost 5 bases, and 4 bases had no gene match. Per germline, CDR1 SGHVS and CDR2 FQNEAQ.

The CDR3 spells CASSIGGAPDYGYTF. For the CDR3, the DNA is TGTGCCAGCTCAATTGGTGGAGCCCCTGACTATGGCTACACCTTC. The rearrangement joins TRBV18 to TRBJ1-2; D is unclear. The germline gives CDR1 KGHSH, CDR2 LQKENI. This CDR3 has 15 residues. Trimming pared 5 bases from V and 3 bases from J, leaving 16 bases between.

V and J are TRBV19 and TRBJ2-5; 10 bases are shared with TRBD2. The ends lost 5 bases at V and 7 bases at J; junction bases unmatched: 13. The CDR3 runs to 16 residues. Germline V gives CDR1 LNHDA, CDR2 SQIVND (reference sequence). The CDR3 nucleotides read TGTGCCAGTAGTTCGATGGGAGCGGGAGGGGTGAGGACCCAGTACTTC. As protein: CASSSMGAGGVRTQYF. The variable domain in full, with the rest retrieved from reference TRBV19 and TRBJ2-5, is DGGITQSPKYLFRKEGQNVTLSCEQNLNHDAMYWYRQDPGQGLRLIYYSQIVNDFQKGDIAEGYSVSREKKESFPLTVTSAQKNPTAFYLCASSSMGAGGVRTQYFGPGTRLLVL.

This clone was recorded only once. The chain combines TRBV7-9 with TRBJ2-1; 8 positions match TRBD2. Germline V lookup: CDR1 SEHNR, CDR2 FQNEAQ (reference sequence). Trimming took 7 bases from V and 7 from J; bases not matched to a gene: 12. The CDR3 length is 15 residues. CDR3 in amino acids: CASTPGGGGRNEQFF. The CDR3 region has the DNA TGTGCCAGCACCCCCGGGGGGGGAGGACGTAATGAGCAGTTCTTC.

CDR3 nucleotide sequence: TGTGCCAGCAGCTTAGGGACAGACTACACTGAAGCTTTCTTT. This translates into CASSLGTDYTEAFF. V usage is TRBV7-9 and J usage is TRBJ1-1; weak D call: TRBD1 (6 bases). The CDR3 extends over 14 amino acids. The ends were cut back, 1 base at V and 3 bases at J, with 9 bases in the middle. The germline CDR1 and CDR2 sequences are SEHNR and FQNEAQ (reference sequence). Filled out from reference TRBV7-9 and TRBJ1-1, the complete variable domain reads DTGVSQNPRHKITKRGQNVTFRCDPISEHNRLYWYRQTLGQGPEFLTYFQNEAQLEKSRLLSDRFSAERPKGSFSTLEIQRTEQGDSAMYLCASSLGTDYTEAFFGQGTRLTVV.

This clone is a singleton in its sample. The gene calls are TRBV19 and TRBJ1-5; D is uncertain. Deletions cut 7 bases from V and 2 bases from J, with 21 bases between. This CDR3 spans 17 amino acids. Germline V lookup: CDR1 LNHDA, CDR2 SQIVND (reference sequence). CDR3 DNA: TGTGCCAGTAATACAAGGCAGGCCTACATGGGCAATCAGCCCCAGCATTTT. Translated: CASNTRQAYMGNQPQHF.

The gene calls are TRBV12-3 or TRBV12-4 and TRBJ1-2, with TRBD1 matching over 10 bases. The CDR3 sequence is 13 residues long. Trimming cost V 1 base and J 8 bases; bases outside gene matches: 1. The CDR3 sequence: CASSLGTGGGYTF. In nucleotides, the CDR3 is TGTGCCAGCAGTTTAGGGACAGGGGGGGGCTACACCTTC.

The chain is built from TRBV5-6 and TRBJ1-5, with a possible D match to TRBD1 (5 bases). Germline V lookup: CDR1 SGHDT, CDR2 YYEEEE. There are 18 residues in the CDR3. Trimming pared 2 bases from V and 3 bases from J, leaving 21 bases between. CDR3 residues: CASSLTTGKEGTNQPQHF. The CDR3 DNA reads TGTGCCAGCAGCTTAACCACCGGTAAGGAGGGGACCAATCAGCCCCAGCATTTT.

The rearrangement joins TRBV10-3 to TRBJ1-1; the match to TRBD1 covers 9 bases. Germline V gives CDR1 ENHRY, CDR2 SYGVKD. CDR3 length: 14 amino acids. Trimming removed 3 bases from V and 6 bases from J; junction bases left unmatched: 5. In nucleotides, the CDR3 is TGTGCCATCAGTGAACCGGGACAGGGATCTGAAGCTTTCTTT. It codes for CAISEPGQGSEAFF.

The rearrangement links TRBV29-1 to TRBJ1-5, with 7 positions matching TRBD1. The CDR3 has 13 residues. Germline CDR1 SQVTM, CDR2 ANQGSEA. The V segment lost 6 bases and the J segment 5 bases; nucleotides outside the gene matches: 7. The CDR3 here is CSVRQGGDQPQHF. The CDR3 nucleotides read TGCAGCGTGCGACAGGGCGGGGATCAGCCCCAGCATTTT.

The chain employs TRBV2 and TRBJ2-7; 8 bases are shared with TRBD2. Germline V gives CDR1 SNHLY, CDR2 FYNNEI. This CDR3 contains 15 residues. V trimming: 4 bases; J trimming: 5 bases; junction bases outside the gene matches: 10. CDR3 DNA sequence: TGTGCCAGCAGTGTGGGGGGACTAGTAGGGAACGAGCAGTACTTC. As protein: CASSVGGLVGNEQYF.

The V and J genes are TRBV5-4 and TRBJ2-7; 11 bases fit TRBD2. Germline V gives CDR1 SGHNT, CDR2 YYREEE (reference sequence). There are 14 residues in the CDR3. V dropped 3 bases and J dropped 4; count of bases not matched to a gene: 3. CDR3 sequence reads: CASSSGTSGYEQYF. The CDR3 DNA follows: TGTGCCAGCAGCTCCGGGACTAGCGGTTACGAGCAGTACTTC.

The chain combines TRBV30 with TRBJ2-1, with TRBD2 matching over 10 bases. The CDR3 is 16 amino acids. The germline V gene has CDR1 GTSNPN and CDR2 SVGIG (reference sequence). J was trimmed by 9 bases and V by 0 bases; bases with no gene match: 11. The CDR3 DNA follows: TGTGCCTGGAGTGTAAAGCGTAGCGGGAGGAGCGGTGAGCAGTTCTTC. This translates into CAWSVKRSGRSGEQFF.

The V and J genes are TRBV11-2 and TRBJ1-2; D gene unclear. The CDR3 runs 12 residues. V was cut by 1 base and J by 8 bases, with 8 bases left in between. The germline V gene encodes CDR1 SGHAT and CDR2 FQNNGV. As DNA, the CDR3 is TGTGCCAGCAGCTTAGGATGGGAGGGCTACACCTTC. Translating it yields CASSLGWEGYTF. The full variable domain, its missing parts supplied by reference TRBV11-2 and TRBJ1-2, is EAGVAQSPRYKIIEKRQSVAFWCNPISGHATLYWYQQILGQGPKLLIQFQNNGVVDDSQLPKDRFSAERLKGVDSTLKIQPAKLEDSAVYLCASSLGWEGYTFGSGTRLTVV.

This clone was detected many times. Other DNA sequences within the sample encode an identical CDR3. The chain uses TRBV5-6 and TRBJ1-1; D possibly corresponds to TRBD1 (5 bases). The CDR3 is 14 amino acids. CDR1 and CDR2 from the germline V gene are SGHDT and YYEEEE. The V gene lost 3 bases and the J gene lost 1 base, with 10 bases spanning the gap. The CDR3 bases are TGTGCCAGCAGCTGGGGGGGACCGAACACTGAAGCTTTCTTT. It encodes CASSWGGPNTEAFF.

CDR3 protein: CASRGQGRDTQYF. CDR3 coding DNA: TGTGCCAGCAGGGGACAGGGCCGAGATACGCAGTATTTT. This rearrangement joins TRBV2 to TRBJ2-3, with 9 bases fitting TRBD1. Germline V gene data show CDR1 as SNHLY and CDR2 as FYNNEI. The CDR3 totals 13 residues. The trim removed 6 bases at V and 5 bases at J, leaving 3 bases unmatched.

The V and J genes are TRBV3-1 (or the pseudogene TRBV3-2) and TRBJ1-3; D ambiguous. This CDR3 is built from 16 residues. The ends were cut back, 1 base at V and 8 bases at J, with 18 bases in the middle. Germline CDR1 reads LGHDT; CDR2 reads YNNKEL (reference sequence). CDR3: CASSQASMGPGDTIYF. The CDR3 nucleotides read TGTGCCAGCAGCCAAGCAAGTATGGGCCCGGGAGACACCATATATTTT.